This TCR beta chain was observed in a study of blood T cells in healthy people across ages. A J-beta primer mix and a sample-barcoded 5' primer were used in a second PCR of about 7 to 11 cycles. Each of the samples gave a minimum of 3 million paired-end reads that contained CDR3. TCRdb re-called the 5' RACE reads with MiXCR, one entry per CDR3 protein. The sample holds around 1,900,000 distinct CDR3 sequences, about two fifths seen once. V was clipped by 4 bases and J by 3 bases, with 17 bases between them. This CDR3 is built from 15 residues. Germline assignment: CDR1 SGHRS and CDR2 YFSETQ. Per-sample yields of isolated PBMCs were at least 6 million.

This TCR came from a human donor in good health. Sequencing was carried out using blood. V usage is TRBV5-1 and J usage is TRBJ2-7; tentatively, D is TRBD2 (6 bases). This CDR3 reads CASSPWRDQFYEQYF. As DNA, the CDR3 is TGCGCCAGCAGCCCATGGCGGGACCAGTTCTACGAGCAGTACTTC.